This T cell receptor beta chain was captured in a study of CD8 T cells in ankylosing spondylitis. Using its own MiXCR run on the 5' RACE reads, TCRdb lists one record per CDR3 protein. The data hold about 440,000 distinct CDR3 sequences, with 15% to 20% observed a single time. Points from the study as a whole: According to the report, clones linked to the disease were significantly enriched in matched synovial fluid samples taken from ankylosing spondylitis patients. Earlier authors reported some of these motif variants in reactive arthritis synovial fluid and blood. In ankylosing spondylitis blood, a motif of fewer than 10 highly homologous TCR beta variants appeared characteristic.

As regards this clonotype: Its antigen is as yet unknown.

V lost 3 bases and J 5 bases, leaving 12 bases between the germline ends. Germline CDR1 SGHDT, CDR2 YYEEEE. There are 14 residues in the CDR3. This receptor was identified in a male donor with ankylosing spondylitis. Sequenced: blood, either unsorted or a sorted T cell fraction (not recorded which). The chain uses TRBV5-6 and TRBJ1-5; possible D gene TRBD1, 5 bases. CDR3 region: CASSSETADQPQHF. DNA for the CDR3: TGTGCCAGCAGCTCGGAGACAGCCGATCAGCCCCAGCATTTT. Together with reference TRBV5-6 and TRBJ1-5, the CDR3 gives the full variable domain: DAGVTQSPTHLIKTRGQQVTLRCSPKSGHDTVSWYQQALGQGPQFIFQYYEEEERQRGNFPDRFSGHQFPNYSSELNVNALLLGDSALYLCASSSETADQPQHFGDGTRLSIL.